This T cell receptor beta chain was observed in a study of cytomegalovirus exposure and HLA in healthy donors. General study results and limits: A later analysis linked a missense DCLRE1C variant to TCR beta V- and J-gene trimming.

CDR3 length equals 13 residues. V trimming: 4 bases; J trimming: 8 bases; junction bases outside the gene matches: 5. Germline CDR1 and CDR2: MNHEY and SVGAGI. Details on this clone: No antigen is known for it.

Primers for the PCR totalled 60 Vbeta and 13 Jbeta. Sequenced by immunoSEQ multiplex PCR; TCRdb stores in-frame clones only, minus some. Found here are 160,000 or so clones, around 78% of them singletons; the top ten hold about 1.4%. This rearrangement joins TRBV6-5 to TRBJ1-1; 9 bases match TRBD1. The TCR was taken from a man in his forties in good health and CMV-seronegative. Sequencing used PBMCs. In DNA form, the CDR3 reads TGTGCCAGCAGTTCCACAGGGGGCTCGGAAGCTTTCTTT. It is translated as CASSSTGGSEAFF.